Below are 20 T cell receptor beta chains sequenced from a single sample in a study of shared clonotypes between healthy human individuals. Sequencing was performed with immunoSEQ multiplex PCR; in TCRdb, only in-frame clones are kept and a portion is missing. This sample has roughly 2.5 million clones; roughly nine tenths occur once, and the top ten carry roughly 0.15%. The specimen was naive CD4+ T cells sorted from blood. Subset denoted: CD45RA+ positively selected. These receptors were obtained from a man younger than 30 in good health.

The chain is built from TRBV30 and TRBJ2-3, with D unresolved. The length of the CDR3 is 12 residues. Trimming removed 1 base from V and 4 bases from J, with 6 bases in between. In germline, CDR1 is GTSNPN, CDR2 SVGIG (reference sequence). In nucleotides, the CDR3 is TGTGCCTGGAGTGCCCTCCCAGATACGCAGTATTTT. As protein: CAWSALPDTQYF.

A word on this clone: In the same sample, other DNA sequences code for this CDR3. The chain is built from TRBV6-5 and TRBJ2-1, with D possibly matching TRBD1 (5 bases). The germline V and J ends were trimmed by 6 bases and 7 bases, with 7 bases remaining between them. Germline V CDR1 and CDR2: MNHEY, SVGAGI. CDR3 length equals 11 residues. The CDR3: CASRRGNEQFF. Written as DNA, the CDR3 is TGTGCCAGCAGAAGGGGAAATGAGCAGTTCTTC.

CDR3 region: CASRATSGAPYEQYF. CDR3 coding DNA: TGTGCCAGCAGGGCCACGAGCGGGGCCCCCTACGAGCAGTACTTC. The V call is TRBV6-1, the J call TRBJ2-7; 7 bases agree with TRBD2. CDR1 and CDR2 from the germline V gene are MNHNS and SASEGT. CDR3 length: 15 residues. V shed 6 bases and J 2 bases; nucleotides not matched to a gene: 10.

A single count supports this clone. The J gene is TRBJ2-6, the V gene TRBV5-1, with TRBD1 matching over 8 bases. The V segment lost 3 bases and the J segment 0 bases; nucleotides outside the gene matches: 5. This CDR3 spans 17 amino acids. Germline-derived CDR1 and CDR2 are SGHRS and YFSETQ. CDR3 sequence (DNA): TGCGCCAGCAGCTCCTGGACAGGGTACTCTGGGGCCAACGTCCTGACTTTC. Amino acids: CASSSWTGYSGANVLTF.

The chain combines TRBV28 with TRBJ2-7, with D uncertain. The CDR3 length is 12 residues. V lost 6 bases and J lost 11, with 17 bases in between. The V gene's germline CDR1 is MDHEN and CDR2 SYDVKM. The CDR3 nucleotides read TGTGCCAGCAGCCGTTCCGGCAGGAAGAAGTACTTC. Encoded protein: CASSRSGRKKYF.

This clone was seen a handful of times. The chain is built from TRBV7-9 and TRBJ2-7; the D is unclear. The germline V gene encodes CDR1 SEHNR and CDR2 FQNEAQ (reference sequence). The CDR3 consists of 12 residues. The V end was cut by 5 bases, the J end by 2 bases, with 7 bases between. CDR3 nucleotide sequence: TGTGCCAGCAGCCGCAGTGCCTACGAGCAGTACTTC. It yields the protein CASSRSAYEQYF.

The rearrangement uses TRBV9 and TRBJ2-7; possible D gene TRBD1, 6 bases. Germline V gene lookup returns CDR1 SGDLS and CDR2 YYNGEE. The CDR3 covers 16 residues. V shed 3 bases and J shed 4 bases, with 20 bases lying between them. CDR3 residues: CASSATGAVPGYEQYF. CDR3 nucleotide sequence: TGTGCCAGCAGCGCGACAGGCGCGGTCCCAGGATACGAGCAGTACTTC.

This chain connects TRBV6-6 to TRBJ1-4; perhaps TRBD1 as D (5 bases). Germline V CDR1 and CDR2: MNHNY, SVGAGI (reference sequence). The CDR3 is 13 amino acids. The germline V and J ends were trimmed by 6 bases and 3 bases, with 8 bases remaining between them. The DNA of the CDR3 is TGTGCCAGCAGCCAGGGCGCTAATGAAAAACTGTTTTTT. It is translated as CASSQGANEKLFF.

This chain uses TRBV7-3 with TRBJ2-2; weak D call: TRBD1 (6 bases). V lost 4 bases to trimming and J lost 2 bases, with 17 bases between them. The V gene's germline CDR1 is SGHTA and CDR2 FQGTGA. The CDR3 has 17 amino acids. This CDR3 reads CASSSITGSPNTGELFF. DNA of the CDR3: TGTGCCAGCAGCTCGATCACAGGGTCACCAAACACCGGGGAGCTGTTTTTT.

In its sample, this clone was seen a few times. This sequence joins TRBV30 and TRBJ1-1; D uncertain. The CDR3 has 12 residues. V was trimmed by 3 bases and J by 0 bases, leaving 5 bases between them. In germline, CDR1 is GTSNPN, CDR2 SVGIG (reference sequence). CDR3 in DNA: TGTGCCTGGAGGATCATGAACACTGAAGCTTTCTTT. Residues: CAWRIMNTEAFF.

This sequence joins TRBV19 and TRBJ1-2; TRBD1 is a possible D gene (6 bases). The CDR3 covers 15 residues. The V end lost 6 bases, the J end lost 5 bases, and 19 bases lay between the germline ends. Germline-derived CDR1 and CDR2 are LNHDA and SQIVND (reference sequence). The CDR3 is CASRPTRNQGYGYTF. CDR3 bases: TGTGCCAGTAGACCGACAAGGAACCAGGGGTATGGCTACACCTTC.

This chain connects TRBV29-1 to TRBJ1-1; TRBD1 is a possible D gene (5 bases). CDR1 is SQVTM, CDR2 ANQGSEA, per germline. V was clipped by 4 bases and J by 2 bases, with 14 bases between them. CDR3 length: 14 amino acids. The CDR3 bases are TGCAGCGTTGTGGGGCTAAGGGGTAACACTGAAGCTTTCTTT. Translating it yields CSVVGLRGNTEAFF.

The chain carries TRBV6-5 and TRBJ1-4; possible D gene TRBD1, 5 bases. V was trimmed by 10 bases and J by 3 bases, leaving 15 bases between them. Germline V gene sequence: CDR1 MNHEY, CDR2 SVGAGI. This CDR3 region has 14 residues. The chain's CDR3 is CAIPGPSANEKLFF. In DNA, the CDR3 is TGTGCCATCCCAGGGCCCTCGGCTAATGAAAAACTGTTTTTT.

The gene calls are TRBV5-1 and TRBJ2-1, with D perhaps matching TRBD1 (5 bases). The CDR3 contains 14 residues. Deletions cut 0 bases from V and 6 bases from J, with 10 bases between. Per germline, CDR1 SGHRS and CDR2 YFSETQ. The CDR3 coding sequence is TGCGCCAGCAGCTTGGACCCAGGGTCCAATGAGCAGTTCTTC. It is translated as CASSLDPGSNEQFF.

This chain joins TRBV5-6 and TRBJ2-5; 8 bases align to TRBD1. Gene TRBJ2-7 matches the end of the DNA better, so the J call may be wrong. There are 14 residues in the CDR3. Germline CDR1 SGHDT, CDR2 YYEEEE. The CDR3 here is CASSSTGVAYEQYF. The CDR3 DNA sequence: TGTGCCAGCAGCTCGACAGGGGTAGCCTACGAGCAGTACTTC.

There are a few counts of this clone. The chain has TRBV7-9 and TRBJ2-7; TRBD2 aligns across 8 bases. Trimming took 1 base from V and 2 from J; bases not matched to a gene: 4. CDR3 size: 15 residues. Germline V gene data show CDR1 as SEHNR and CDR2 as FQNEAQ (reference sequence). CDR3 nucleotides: TGTGCCAGCAGCTTAGGGGCGGGGGGCGCCTACGAGCAGTACTTC. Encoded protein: CASSLGAGGAYEQYF.

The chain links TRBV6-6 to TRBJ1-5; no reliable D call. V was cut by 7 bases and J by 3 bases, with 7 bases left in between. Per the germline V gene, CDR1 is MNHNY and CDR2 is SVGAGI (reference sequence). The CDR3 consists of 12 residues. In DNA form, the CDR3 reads TGTGCCAGCACACAGTCCAATCAGCCCCAGCATTTT. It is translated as CASTQSNQPQHF.

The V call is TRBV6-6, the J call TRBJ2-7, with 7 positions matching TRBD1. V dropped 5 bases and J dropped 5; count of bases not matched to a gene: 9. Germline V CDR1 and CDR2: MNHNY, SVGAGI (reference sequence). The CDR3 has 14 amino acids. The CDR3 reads CASSPNRQGNEQYF. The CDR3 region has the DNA TGTGCCAGCAGTCCGAACCGACAGGGAAACGAGCAGTACTTC.

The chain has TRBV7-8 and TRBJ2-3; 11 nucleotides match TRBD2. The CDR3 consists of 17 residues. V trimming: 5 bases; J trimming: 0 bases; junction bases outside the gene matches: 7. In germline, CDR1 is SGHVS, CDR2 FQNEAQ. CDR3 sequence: CASSRLAGRSSTDTQYF. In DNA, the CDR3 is TGTGCCAGCAGCAGACTAGCGGGAAGGTCTAGCACAGATACGCAGTATTTT. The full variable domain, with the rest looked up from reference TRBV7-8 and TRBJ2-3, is GAGVSQSPRYKVAKRGQDVALRCDPISGHVSLFWYQQALGQGPEFLTYFQNEAQLDKSGLPSDRFFAERPEGSVSTLKIQRTQQEDSAVYLCASSRLAGRSSTDTQYFGPGTRLTVL.

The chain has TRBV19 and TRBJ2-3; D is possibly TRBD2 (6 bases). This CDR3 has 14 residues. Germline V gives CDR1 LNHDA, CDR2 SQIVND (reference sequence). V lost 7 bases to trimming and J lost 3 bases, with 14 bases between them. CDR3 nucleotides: TGTGCCAGTAAGGCGGGAAGATGGACAGATACGCAGTATTTT. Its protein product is CASKAGRWTDTQYF.